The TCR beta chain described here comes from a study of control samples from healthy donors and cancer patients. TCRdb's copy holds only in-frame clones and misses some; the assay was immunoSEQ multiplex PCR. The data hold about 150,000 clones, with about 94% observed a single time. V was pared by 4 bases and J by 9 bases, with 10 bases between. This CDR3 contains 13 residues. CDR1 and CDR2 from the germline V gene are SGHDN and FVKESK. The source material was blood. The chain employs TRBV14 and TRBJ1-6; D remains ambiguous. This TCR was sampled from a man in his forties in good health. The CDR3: CASSPGPISPLHF. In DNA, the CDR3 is TGTGCCAGCAGCCCCGGACCGATTTCACCCCTCCACTTT. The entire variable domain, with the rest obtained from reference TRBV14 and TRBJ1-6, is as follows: EAGVTQFPSHSVIEKGQTVTLRCDPISGHDNLYWYRRVMGKEIKFLLHFVKESKQDESGMPNNRFLAERTGGTYSTLKVQPAELEDSGVYFCASSPGPISPLHFGNGTRLTVT.